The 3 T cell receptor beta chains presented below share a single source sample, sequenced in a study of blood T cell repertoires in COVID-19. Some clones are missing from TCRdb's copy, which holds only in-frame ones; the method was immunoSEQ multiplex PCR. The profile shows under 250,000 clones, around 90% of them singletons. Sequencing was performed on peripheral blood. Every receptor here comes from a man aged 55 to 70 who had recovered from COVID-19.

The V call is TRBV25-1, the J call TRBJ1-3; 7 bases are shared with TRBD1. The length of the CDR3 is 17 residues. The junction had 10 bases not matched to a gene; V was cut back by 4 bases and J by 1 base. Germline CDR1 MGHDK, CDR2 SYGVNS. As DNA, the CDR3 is TGTGCCAGCAGTGCGCCACCGGGACAGTTTTCTGGAAACACCATATATTTT. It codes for CASSAPPGQFSGNTIYF.

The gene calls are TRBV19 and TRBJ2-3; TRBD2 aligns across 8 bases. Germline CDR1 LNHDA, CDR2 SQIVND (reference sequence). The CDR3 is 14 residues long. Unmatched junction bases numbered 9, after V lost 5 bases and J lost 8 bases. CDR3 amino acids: CASSAAGLGGTQYF. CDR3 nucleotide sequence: TGTGCCAGTAGTGCCGCGGGACTAGGGGGTACGCAGTATTTT.

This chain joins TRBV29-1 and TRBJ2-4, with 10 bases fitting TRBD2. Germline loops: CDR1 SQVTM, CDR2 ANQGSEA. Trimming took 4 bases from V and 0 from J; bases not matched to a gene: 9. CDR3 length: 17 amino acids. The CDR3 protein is CSVAARPSGGAKNIQYF. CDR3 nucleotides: TGCAGCGTTGCGGCCCGTCCTAGCGGGGGAGCCAAAAACATTCAGTACTTC.